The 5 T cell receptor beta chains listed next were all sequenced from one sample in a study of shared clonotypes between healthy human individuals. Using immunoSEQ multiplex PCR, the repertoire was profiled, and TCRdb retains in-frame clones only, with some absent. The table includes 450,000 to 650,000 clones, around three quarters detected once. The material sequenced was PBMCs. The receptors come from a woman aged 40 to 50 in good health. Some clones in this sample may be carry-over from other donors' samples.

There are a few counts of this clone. CDR3 amino acids: CASSLSGYGYTF. DNA of the CDR3: TGTGCCAGCAGCTTATCCGGCTATGGCTACACCTTC. The J gene is TRBJ1-2, the V gene TRBV7-9; D unclear. The CDR3 length is 12 residues. Germline V gene sequence: CDR1 SEHNR, CDR2 FQNEAQ (reference sequence). The V gene lost 2 bases and the J gene lost 4 bases, with 5 bases spanning the gap.

The CDR3 DNA follows: TGTGCCTACAGGGATTATAGCAATCAGCCCCAGCATTTT. This gives the protein CAYRDYSNQPQHF. The chain couples TRBV30 to TRBJ1-5; tentative D call: TRBD1 (6 bases). Germline V gene lookup returns CDR1 GTSNPN and CDR2 SVGIG (reference sequence). The CDR3 contains 13 residues. Trimming stripped 7 bases from V and 0 bases from J, with 10 bases between.

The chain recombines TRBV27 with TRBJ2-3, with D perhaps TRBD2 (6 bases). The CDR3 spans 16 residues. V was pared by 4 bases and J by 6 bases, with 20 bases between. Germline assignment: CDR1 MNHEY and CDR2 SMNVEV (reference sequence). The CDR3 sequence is CASSCPQAGSTDTQYF. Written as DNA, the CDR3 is TGTGCCAGCAGTTGCCCCCAGGCGGGATCGACGGATACGCAGTATTTT.

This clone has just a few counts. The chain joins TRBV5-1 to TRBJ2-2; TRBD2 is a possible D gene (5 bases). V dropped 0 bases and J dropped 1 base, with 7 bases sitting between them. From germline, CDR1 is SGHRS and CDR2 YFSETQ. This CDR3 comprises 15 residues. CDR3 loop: CASSLVGMNTGELFF. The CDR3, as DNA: TGCGCCAGCAGCTTGGTCGGGATGAACACCGGGGAGCTGTTTTTT.

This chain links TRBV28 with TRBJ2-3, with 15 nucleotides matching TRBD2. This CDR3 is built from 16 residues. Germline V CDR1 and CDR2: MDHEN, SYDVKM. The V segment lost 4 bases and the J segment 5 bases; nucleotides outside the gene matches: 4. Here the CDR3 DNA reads TGTGCCAGCAGTTCGGGACTAGCGGGAGGTAAAGATACGCAGTATTTT. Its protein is CASSSGLAGGKDTQYF.